The following is a TCR beta chain sequence with its context. Its target is unknown. Authors of the study amplified TCR beta CDR3 regions from RNA transcripts. The TCR CDR3 was amplified in a first-round RT-PCR using the HTBI primer set. TCRdb independently ran MiXCR on the multiplex PCR reads; one entry per CDR3 protein. The sample carries around 340,000 distinct CDR3 sequences, approximately 18% recorded once. This specimen belongs to a study of T cells in Graves' hyperthyroidism and ophthalmopathy. The overall study: Peripheral blood was collected at initial diagnosis, before any treatment. Points from the study as a whole: Ophthalmopathy was predicted by the model a median of about 6.5 months ahead of onset.

The V and J ends lost 6 bases and 4 bases respectively, with 18 bases between them. The germline V gene has CDR1 SNHLY and CDR2 FYNNEI. The CDR3 is made up of 15 amino acids. Patients were excluded because of uncontrolled infection, other autoimmune disease, pregnancy or lactation. In making diagnoses, clinical symptoms, serum thyroxine and TRAb, thyroid ultrasound and orbital computed tomography were all used. Sequences were obtained from blood. The rearrangement uses TRBV2 and TRBJ1-2, with D possibly matching TRBD1 (5 bases). The TCR comes from a woman in her twenties or thirties with Graves' hyperthyroidism that later progressed to Graves' ophthalmopathy. The DNA of the CDR3 is TGTGCCAGCAGCTCCCAGGGCACGCTGGGCTATGGCTACACCTTC. Its protein is CASSSQGTLGYGYTF.